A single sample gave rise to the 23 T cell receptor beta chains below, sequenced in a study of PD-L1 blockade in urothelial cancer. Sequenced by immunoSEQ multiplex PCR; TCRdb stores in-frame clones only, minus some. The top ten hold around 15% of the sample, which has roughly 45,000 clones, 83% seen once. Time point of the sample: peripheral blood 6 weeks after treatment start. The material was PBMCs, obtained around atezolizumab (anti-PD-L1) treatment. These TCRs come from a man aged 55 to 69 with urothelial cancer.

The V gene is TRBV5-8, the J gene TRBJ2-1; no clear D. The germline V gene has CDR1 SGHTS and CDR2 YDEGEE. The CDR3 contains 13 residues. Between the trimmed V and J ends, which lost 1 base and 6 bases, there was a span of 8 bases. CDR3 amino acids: CASSLFGGNEQFF. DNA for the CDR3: TGTGCCAGCAGCTTGTTTGGCGGCAATGAGCAGTTCTTC.

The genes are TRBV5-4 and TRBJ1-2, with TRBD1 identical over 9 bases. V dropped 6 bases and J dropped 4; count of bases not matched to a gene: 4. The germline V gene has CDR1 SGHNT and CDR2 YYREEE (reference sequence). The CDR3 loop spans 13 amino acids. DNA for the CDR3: TGTGCCAGCATCAAGGACAGGGGCTATGGCTACACCTTC. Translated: CASIKDRGYGYTF.

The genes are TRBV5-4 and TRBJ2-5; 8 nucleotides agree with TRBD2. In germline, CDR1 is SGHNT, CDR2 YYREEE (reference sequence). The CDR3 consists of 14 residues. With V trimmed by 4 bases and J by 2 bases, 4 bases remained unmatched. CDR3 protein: CASSDGTRQETQYF. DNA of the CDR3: TGTGCCAGCAGCGATGGGACTAGGCAAGAGACCCAGTACTTC.

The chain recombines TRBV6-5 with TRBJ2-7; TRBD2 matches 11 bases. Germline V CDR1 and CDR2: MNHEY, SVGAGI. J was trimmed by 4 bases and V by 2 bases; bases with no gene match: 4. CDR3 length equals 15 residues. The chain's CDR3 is CASSYISGGAYEQYF. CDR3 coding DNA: TGTGCCAGCAGTTACATTAGCGGGGGGGCGTACGAGCAGTACTTC.

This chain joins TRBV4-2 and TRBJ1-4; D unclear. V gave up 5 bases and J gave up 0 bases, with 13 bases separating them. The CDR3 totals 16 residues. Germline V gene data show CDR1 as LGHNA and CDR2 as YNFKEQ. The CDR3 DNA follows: TGTGCCAGCAGCTCAAGCGGGAGTGCAACTAATGAAAAACTGTTTTTT. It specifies CASSSSGSATNEKLFF.

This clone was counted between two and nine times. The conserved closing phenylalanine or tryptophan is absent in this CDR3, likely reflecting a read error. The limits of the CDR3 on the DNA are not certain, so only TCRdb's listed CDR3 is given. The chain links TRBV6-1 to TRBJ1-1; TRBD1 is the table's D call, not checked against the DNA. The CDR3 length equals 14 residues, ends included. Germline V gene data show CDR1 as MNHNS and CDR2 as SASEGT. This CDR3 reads CASSSDLVHSPRIA.

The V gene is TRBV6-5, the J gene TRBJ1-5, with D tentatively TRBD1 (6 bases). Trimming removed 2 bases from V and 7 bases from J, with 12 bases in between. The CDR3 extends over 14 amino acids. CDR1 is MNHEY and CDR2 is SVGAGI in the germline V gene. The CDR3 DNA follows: TGTGCCAGCAGTTACGGAAAAGGGGGACAGCCCCAGCATTTT. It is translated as CASSYGKGGQPQHF.

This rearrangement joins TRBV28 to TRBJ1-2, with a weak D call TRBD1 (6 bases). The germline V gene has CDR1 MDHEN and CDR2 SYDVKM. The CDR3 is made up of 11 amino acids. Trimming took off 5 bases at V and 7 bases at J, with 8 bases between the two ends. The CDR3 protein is CASSPRGGYTF. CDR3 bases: TGTGCCAGCAGTCCCAGGGGTGGCTACACCTTC.

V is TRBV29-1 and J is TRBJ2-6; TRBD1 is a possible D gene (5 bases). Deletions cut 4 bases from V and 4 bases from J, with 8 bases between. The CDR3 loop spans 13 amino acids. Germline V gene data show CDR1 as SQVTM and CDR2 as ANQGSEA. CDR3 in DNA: TGCAGCGTTGCAGGGTCCGGGGCCAACGTCCTGACTTTC. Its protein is CSVAGSGANVLTF.

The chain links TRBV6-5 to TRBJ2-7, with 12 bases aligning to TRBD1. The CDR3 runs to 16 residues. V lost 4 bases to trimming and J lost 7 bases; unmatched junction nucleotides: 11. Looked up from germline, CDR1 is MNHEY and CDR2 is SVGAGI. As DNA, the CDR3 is TGTGCCAGCAGTTCACCTCCGGGACAGGGGGCGGGGGAGCAGTACTTC. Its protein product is CASSSPPGQGAGEQYF.

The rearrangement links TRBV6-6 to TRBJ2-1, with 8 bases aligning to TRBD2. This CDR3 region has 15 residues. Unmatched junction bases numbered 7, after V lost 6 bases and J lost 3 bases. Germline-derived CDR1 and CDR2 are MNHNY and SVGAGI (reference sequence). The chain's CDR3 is CASRDRTSNYNEQFF. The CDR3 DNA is TGTGCCAGCAGGGACCGGACTAGCAACTACAATGAGCAGTTCTTC.

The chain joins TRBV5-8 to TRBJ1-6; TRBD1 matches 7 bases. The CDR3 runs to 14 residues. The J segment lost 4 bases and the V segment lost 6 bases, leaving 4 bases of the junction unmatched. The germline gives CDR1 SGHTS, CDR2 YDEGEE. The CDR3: CASTMGQYNSPLHF. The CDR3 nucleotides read TGTGCCAGCACCATGGGACAGTATAATTCACCCCTCCACTTT.

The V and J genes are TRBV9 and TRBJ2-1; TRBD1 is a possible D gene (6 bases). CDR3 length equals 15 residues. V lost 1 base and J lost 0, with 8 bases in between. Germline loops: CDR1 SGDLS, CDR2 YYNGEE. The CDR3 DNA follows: TGTGCCAGCAGCGTACAGGGGAGCTCCTACAATGAGCAGTTCTTC. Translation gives CASSVQGSSYNEQFF.

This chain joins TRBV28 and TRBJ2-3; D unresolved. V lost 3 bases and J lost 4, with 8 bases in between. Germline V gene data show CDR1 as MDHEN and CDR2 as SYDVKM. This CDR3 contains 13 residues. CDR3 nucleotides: TGTGCCAGCAGTTTTGGTCAGTCAGATACGCAGTATTTT. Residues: CASSFGQSDTQYF. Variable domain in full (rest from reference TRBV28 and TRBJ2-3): DVKVTQSSRYLVKRTGEKVFLECVQDMDHENMFWYRQDPGLGLRLIYFSYDVKMKEKGDIPEGYSVSREKKERFSLILESASTNQTSMYLCASSFGQSDTQYFGPGTRLTVL.

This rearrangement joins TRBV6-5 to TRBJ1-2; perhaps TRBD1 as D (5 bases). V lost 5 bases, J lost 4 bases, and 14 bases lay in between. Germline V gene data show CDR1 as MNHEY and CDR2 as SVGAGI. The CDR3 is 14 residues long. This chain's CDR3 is CASSTGGKGYGYTF. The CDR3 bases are TGTGCCAGCAGTACGGGGGGGAAGGGCTATGGCTACACCTTC.

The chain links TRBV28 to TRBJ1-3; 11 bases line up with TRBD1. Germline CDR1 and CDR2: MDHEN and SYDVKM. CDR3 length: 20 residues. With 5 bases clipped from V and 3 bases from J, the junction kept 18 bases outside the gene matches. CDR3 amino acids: CASSQNPGTGGLTRGNTIYF. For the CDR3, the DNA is TGTGCCAGCAGTCAAAACCCCGGGACAGGGGGTCTCACGCGTGGAAACACCATATATTTT.

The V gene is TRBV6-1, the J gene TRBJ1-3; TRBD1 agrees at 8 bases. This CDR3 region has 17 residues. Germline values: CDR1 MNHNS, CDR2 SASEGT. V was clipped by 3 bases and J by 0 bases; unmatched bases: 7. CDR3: CASSDRTGPLSGNTIYF. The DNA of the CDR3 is TGTGCCAGCAGTGACAGGACAGGGCCACTCTCTGGAAACACCATATATTTT.

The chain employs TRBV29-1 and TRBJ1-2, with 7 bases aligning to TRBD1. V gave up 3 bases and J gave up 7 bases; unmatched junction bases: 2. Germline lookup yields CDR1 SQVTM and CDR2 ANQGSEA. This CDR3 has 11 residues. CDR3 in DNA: TGCAGCGTTGACACAGGGGCTGGCTACACCTTC. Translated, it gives CSVDTGAGYTF.

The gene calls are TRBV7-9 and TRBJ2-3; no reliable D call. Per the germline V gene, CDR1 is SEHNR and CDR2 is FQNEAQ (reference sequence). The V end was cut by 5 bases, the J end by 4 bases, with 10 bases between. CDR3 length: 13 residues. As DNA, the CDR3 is TGTGCCAGCAGCCCCCAGGTCGCAGATACGCAGTATTTT. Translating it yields CASSPQVADTQYF.

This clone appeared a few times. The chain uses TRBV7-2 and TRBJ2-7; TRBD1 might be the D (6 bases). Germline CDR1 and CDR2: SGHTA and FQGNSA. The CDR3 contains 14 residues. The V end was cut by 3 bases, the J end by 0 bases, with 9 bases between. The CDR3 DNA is TGTGCCAGCAGCTTCACAGGGAGCTCCTACGAGCAGTACTTC. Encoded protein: CASSFTGSSYEQYF.

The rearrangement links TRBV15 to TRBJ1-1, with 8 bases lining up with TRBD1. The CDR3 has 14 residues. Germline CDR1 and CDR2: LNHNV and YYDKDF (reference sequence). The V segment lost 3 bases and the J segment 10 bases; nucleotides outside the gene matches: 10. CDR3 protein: CATSRDRDRRGAFF. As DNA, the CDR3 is TGTGCCACCAGCAGGGACCGGGACAGGCGTGGAGCTTTCTTT.

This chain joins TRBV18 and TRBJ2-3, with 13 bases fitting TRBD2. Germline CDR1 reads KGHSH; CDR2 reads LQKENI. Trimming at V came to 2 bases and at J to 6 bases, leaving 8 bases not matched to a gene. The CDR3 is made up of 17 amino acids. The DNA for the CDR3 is TGTGCCAGCTCACCAAGGACTAGCGGGGGCCTCACGGATACGCAGTATTTT. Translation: CASSPRTSGGLTDTQYF.

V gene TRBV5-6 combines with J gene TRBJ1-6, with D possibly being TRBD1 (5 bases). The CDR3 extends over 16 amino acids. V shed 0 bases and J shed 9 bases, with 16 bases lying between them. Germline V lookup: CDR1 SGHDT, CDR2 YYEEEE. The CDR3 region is CASSLGQGVIGSPLHF. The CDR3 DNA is TGTGCCAGCAGCTTGGGGCAGGGTGTCATCGGTTCACCCCTCCACTTT. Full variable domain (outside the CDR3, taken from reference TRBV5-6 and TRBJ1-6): DAGVTQSPTHLIKTRGQQVTLRCSPKSGHDTVSWYQQALGQGPQFIFQYYEEEERQRGNFPDRFSGHQFPNYSSELNVNALLLGDSALYLCASSLGQGVIGSPLHFGNGTRLTVT.